The 2 T cell receptor beta chains presented below share a single source sample, sequenced in a study of T cell responses to AZD1222 COVID-19 vaccine. The table came from immunoSEQ multiplex PCR; TCRdb's copy has only in-frame clones and leaves some out. The repertoire holds about 100,000 clones, over 85% seen once, with around 2% in the top ten. The sequences come from peripheral blood, collected on day 0 of AZD1222 vaccination. The receptors here all came from an adult in good health.

This sequence joins TRBV11-2 and TRBJ1-3; tentative D call: TRBD1 (5 bases). This CDR3 is built from 16 residues. Trimming took off 6 bases at V and 0 bases at J, with 15 bases between the two ends. Germline values: CDR1 SGHAT, CDR2 FQNNGV. In nucleotides, the CDR3 is TGTGCCAGCAGACCGGGACCGCTGAGCTCTGGAAACACCATATATTTT. Protein sequence: CASRPGPLSSGNTIYF. Full variable domain (missing parts from reference TRBV11-2 and TRBJ1-3): EAGVAQSPRYKIIEKRQSVAFWCNPISGHATLYWYQQILGQGPKLLIQFQNNGVVDDSQLPKDRFSAERLKGVDSTLKIQPAKLEDSAVYLCASRPGPLSSGNTIYFGEGSWLTVV.

The chain couples TRBV7-6 to TRBJ1-1; 9 bases map to TRBD1. The CDR3 runs to 13 residues. After removal of 5 bases from V and 11 bases from J, the junction contained 9 bases not matched to a gene. The V gene's germline CDR1 is SGHVS and CDR2 FNYEAQ. The CDR3 is CASSPTVTGGAFF. DNA of the CDR3: TGTGCCAGCAGCCCGACGGTGACAGGGGGGGCTTTCTTT.